One and the same sample provided the 21 T cell receptor beta chains below, sequenced in a study of T cell responses to AZD1222 COVID-19 vaccine. Only in-frame clones appear in the TCRdb table, and some are missing; sequencing was by immunoSEQ multiplex PCR. The data show 120,000 or so clones, roughly 89% seen once. Sequencing was performed on peripheral blood, taken on day 0 of AZD1222 vaccination. These receptors all stem from an adult in good health.

The rearrangement uses TRBV3-1 (or the pseudogene TRBV3-2) and TRBJ1-2, with D maybe TRBD1 (5 bases). The CDR3 sequence is 17 residues long. Germline V CDR1 and CDR2: LGHDT, YNNKEL (reference sequence). V shed 1 base and J shed 4 bases, with 19 bases lying between them. DNA of the CDR3: TGTGCCAGCAGCCAAGTTTCGAACAGGAGGGCGGGCTATGGCTACACCTTC. It specifies CASSQVSNRRAGYGYTF.

The chain uses TRBV6-4 and TRBJ1-6; 9 bases align to TRBD1. The germline V gene has CDR1 MRHNA and CDR2 SNTAGT. The CDR3 spans 17 residues. J gave up 7 bases and V 5 bases, and 12 bases lay outside the gene matches. The CDR3 DNA is TGTGCCAGCAGTCCCAACCGGGACAGGGTAGGGAATTCACCCCTCCACTTT. It specifies CASSPNRDRVGNSPLHF.

The J gene is TRBJ2-1, the V gene TRBV9; D perhaps matches TRBD1 (5 bases). The CDR3 totals 16 residues. Germline V gene sequence: CDR1 SGDLS, CDR2 YYNGEE. V was clipped by 0 bases and J by 0 bases, with 10 bases between them. The CDR3 DNA reads TGTGCCAGCAGCGTAGGGGGCGGAAGCTCCTACAATGAGCAGTTCTTC. Translated: CASSVGGGSSYNEQFF.

The sample holds a few counts of this clone. V is TRBV28 and J is TRBJ1-4; 9 nucleotides agree with TRBD1. The germline CDR1 and CDR2 sequences are MDHEN and SYDVKM. The CDR3 is 18 residues long. Trimming took 4 bases from V and 5 from J; bases not matched to a gene: 14. The CDR3 loop reads CASSWDRELLGINEKLFF. The CDR3 nucleotides read TGTGCCAGCAGTTGGGACAGGGAACTCCTGGGTATAAATGAAAAACTGTTTTTT.

The chain couples TRBV19 to TRBJ1-5; no reliable D call. This CDR3 comprises 14 residues. Trimming shortened V by 5 bases and J by 2 bases, and 10 bases separated the two germline ends. Germline CDR1 LNHDA, CDR2 SQIVND (reference sequence). The CDR3 sequence: CASSVLRGNQPQHF. The CDR3 DNA follows: TGTGCCAGTAGTGTGTTACGGGGCAATCAGCCCCAGCATTTT. The full variable domain, rest sourced from reference TRBV19 and TRBJ1-5, is DGGITQSPKYLFRKEGQNVTLSCEQNLNHDAMYWYRQDPGQGLRLIYYSQIVNDFQKGDIAEGYSVSREKKESFPLTVTSAQKNPTAFYLCASSVLRGNQPQHFGDGTRLSIL.

This chain uses TRBV7-9 with TRBJ2-7, with 8 bases matching TRBD2. Per germline, CDR1 SEHNR and CDR2 FQNEAQ (reference sequence). This CDR3 has 16 residues. V lost 5 bases to trimming and J lost 4 bases; unmatched junction nucleotides: 13. This CDR3 is CASSKTGGAGDYEQYF. CDR3 sequence (DNA): TGTGCCAGCAGCAAGACTGGGGGAGCGGGAGATTACGAGCAGTACTTC. Using reference TRBV7-9 and TRBJ2-7 for the parts outside the CDR3, the full variable domain is DTGVSQNPRHKITKRGQNVTFRCDPISEHNRLYWYRQTLGQGPEFLTYFQNEAQLEKSRLLSDRFSAERPKGSFSTLEIQRTEQGDSAMYLCASSKTGGAGDYEQYFGPGTRLTVT.

The chain employs TRBV5-6 and TRBJ2-5; 8 nucleotides agree with TRBD2. With V trimmed by 1 base and J by 0 bases, 5 bases remained unmatched. Germline CDR1 SGHDT, CDR2 YYEEEE. The CDR3 is made up of 16 amino acids. The CDR3 sequence is CASSLSLAVHQETQYF. The CDR3 DNA reads as TGTGCCAGCAGCTTGTCACTAGCGGTCCACCAAGAGACCCAGTACTTC.

The chain carries TRBV2 and TRBJ2-1; tentatively, D is TRBD2 (6 bases). Germline V gene data show CDR1 as SNHLY and CDR2 as FYNNEI. The V and J ends lost 6 bases and 3 bases respectively, with 12 bases between them. The CDR3 extends over 14 amino acids. CDR3 nucleotides: TGTGCCAGCAGGGGAATTAGCGGCTACAATGAGCAGTTCTTC. This translates into CASRGISGYNEQFF.

The chain combines TRBV6-5 with TRBJ2-7, with D perhaps matching TRBD2 (6 bases). The V gene's germline CDR1 is MNHEY and CDR2 SVGAGI. This CDR3 comprises 14 residues. Trimming removed 8 bases from V and 2 bases from J, with 16 bases in between. CDR3 sequence (DNA): TGTGCCAGCGGCCAGGCGGGGATCGCCTACGAGCAGTACTTC. It yields the protein CASGQAGIAYEQYF.

The genes are TRBV11-2 and TRBJ2-5; 8 bases agree with TRBD2. This CDR3 is built from 15 residues. Germline CDR1 is SGHAT and CDR2 is FQNNGV. The trim removed 6 bases at V and 1 base at J, leaving 7 bases unmatched. CDR3: CASSQPGLAQETQYF. The CDR3 DNA reads as TGTGCCAGCAGTCAGCCCGGACTAGCCCAAGAGACCCAGTACTTC. The variable domain in full, completed from reference TRBV11-2 and TRBJ2-5, reads EAGVAQSPRYKIIEKRQSVAFWCNPISGHATLYWYQQILGQGPKLLIQFQNNGVVDDSQLPKDRFSAERLKGVDSTLKIQPAKLEDSAVYLCASSQPGLAQETQYFGPGTRLLVL.

The chain joins TRBV5-4 to TRBJ1-4; 8 bases align to TRBD1. The trim removed 0 bases at V and 8 bases at J, leaving 6 bases unmatched. CDR3 length: 15 amino acids. Per germline, CDR1 SGHNT and CDR2 YYREEE (reference sequence). The CDR3 DNA reads as TGTGCCAGCAGCTTGGGACAGGGGTGGGGAGAAAAACTGTTTTTT. It specifies CASSLGQGWGEKLFF.

V and J are TRBV28 and TRBJ1-2; 9 positions agree with TRBD1. V dropped 7 bases and J dropped 6; count of bases not matched to a gene: 15. CDR1 and CDR2 from the germline V gene are MDHEN and SYDVKM. The CDR3 loop spans 16 amino acids. CDR3 sequence: CASTLTGGTGLHGYTF. The CDR3, as DNA: TGTGCCAGCACCCTTACGGGGGGGACAGGGCTCCATGGCTACACCTTC.

The J gene is TRBJ1-1, the V gene TRBV9; the match to TRBD1 covers 9 bases. Per the germline V gene, CDR1 is SGDLS and CDR2 is YYNGEE. The CDR3 spans 18 residues. The V and J ends lost 3 bases and 3 bases, in that order; junction bases with no gene match: 15. CDR3 loop: CASSARRAQGAMDTEAFF. The CDR3 DNA sequence: TGTGCCAGCAGCGCCCGCAGGGCACAGGGGGCTATGGACACTGAAGCTTTCTTT.

This chain uses TRBV15 with TRBJ1-2; TRBD1 might be the D (5 bases). CDR3 length: 15 residues. The germline CDR1 and CDR2 sequences are LNHNV and YYDKDF (reference sequence). V dropped 0 bases and J dropped 3 bases, with 11 bases sitting between them. The CDR3 bases are TGTGCCACCAGCAGAGATCGAGGGGTTGACTATGGCTACACCTTC. It translates to CATSRDRGVDYGYTF.

The rearrangement uses TRBV4-1 and TRBJ1-3; 7 bases align to TRBD1. This CDR3 contains 19 residues. The germline V gene encodes CDR1 MGHRA and CDR2 YSYEKL. V shed 4 bases, J shed 0 bases, and the junction held 15 bases outside the gene matches. CDR3 sequence reads: CASSLRGTGQDYSGNTIYF. Written as DNA, the CDR3 is TGCGCCAGCAGCCTCCGGGGGACCGGACAGGATTACTCTGGAAACACCATATATTTT.

This sequence joins TRBV7-6 and TRBJ1-6, with unresolved D. Trimming pared 0 bases from V and 2 bases from J, leaving 11 bases between. The germline V gene has CDR1 SGHVS and CDR2 FNYEAQ. This CDR3 spans 17 amino acids. The CDR3 nucleotides read TGTGCCAGCAGCTTAGCGGAACAGCCCGCCTATAATTCACCCCTCCACTTT. This sequence encodes CASSLAEQPAYNSPLHF.

The gene calls are TRBV6-5 and TRBJ2-5; no definite D call. Trimming stripped 6 bases from V and 4 bases from J, with 18 bases between. The CDR3 length is 15 residues. Looked up from germline, CDR1 is MNHEY and CDR2 is SVGAGI. The CDR3 here is CASRKSGSPVETQYF. The CDR3 coding sequence is TGTGCCAGCAGAAAATCCGGGTCCCCGGTAGAGACCCAGTACTTC.

This CDR3 is CASSLSGPSYEQYF. In nucleotides, the CDR3 is TGTGCCAGCAGTTTATCAGGGCCCTCCTACGAGCAGTACTTC. This rearrangement joins TRBV27 to TRBJ2-7; D unresolved. CDR3 length: 14 amino acids. The germline V and J ends were trimmed by 0 bases and 0 bases, with 6 bases remaining between them. Per the germline V gene, CDR1 is MNHEY and CDR2 is SMNVEV (reference sequence).

The rearrangement links TRBV3-1 (or the pseudogene TRBV3-2) to TRBJ1-2; no definite D call. V was cut by 3 bases and J by 4 bases, with 9 bases left in between. Germline-derived CDR1 and CDR2 are LGHDT and YNNKEL (reference sequence). This CDR3 is built from 13 residues. CDR3 amino acids: CASSQSDLYGYTF. CDR3 sequence (DNA): TGTGCCAGCAGCCAGTCCGACCTCTATGGCTACACCTTC.

J is TRBJ1-1 and V is TRBV2; the D gene is possibly TRBD1 (6 bases). The CDR3 consists of 14 residues. Trimming cost V 5 bases and J 5 bases, with 15 bases left between them. In germline, CDR1 is SNHLY, CDR2 FYNNEI. This chain's CDR3 is CASSPEKGVTEAFF. Here the CDR3 DNA reads TGTGCCAGCAGTCCGGAGAAGGGGGTGACTGAAGCTTTCTTT.

This chain links TRBV12-5 with TRBJ1-1; D is ambiguous. Between the trimmed V and J ends, which lost 4 bases and 3 bases, there was a span of 3 bases. Germline-derived CDR1 and CDR2 are LGHNT and FRNRAP. This CDR3 has 11 amino acids. DNA of the CDR3: TGTGCTAGTGGTTATTACACTGAAGCTTTCTTT. This encodes CASGYYTEAFF.